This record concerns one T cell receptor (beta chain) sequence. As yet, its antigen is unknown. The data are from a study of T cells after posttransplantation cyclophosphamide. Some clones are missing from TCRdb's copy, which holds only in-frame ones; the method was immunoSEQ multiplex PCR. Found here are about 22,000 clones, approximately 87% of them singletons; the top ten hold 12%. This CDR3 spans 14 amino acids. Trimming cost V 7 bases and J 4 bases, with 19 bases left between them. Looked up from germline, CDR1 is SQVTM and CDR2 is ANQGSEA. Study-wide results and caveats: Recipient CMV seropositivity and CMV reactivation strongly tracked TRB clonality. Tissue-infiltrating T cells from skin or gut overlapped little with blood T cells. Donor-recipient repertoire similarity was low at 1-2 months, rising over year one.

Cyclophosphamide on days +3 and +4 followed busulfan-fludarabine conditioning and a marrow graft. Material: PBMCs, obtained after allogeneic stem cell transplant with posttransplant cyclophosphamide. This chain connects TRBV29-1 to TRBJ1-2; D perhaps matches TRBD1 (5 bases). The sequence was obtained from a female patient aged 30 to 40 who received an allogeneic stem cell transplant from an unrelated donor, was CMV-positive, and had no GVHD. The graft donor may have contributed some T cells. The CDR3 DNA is TGCAGCGCGGGCGGCGGCCAGGGTATCTATGGCTACACCTTC. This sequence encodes CSAGGGQGIYGYTF. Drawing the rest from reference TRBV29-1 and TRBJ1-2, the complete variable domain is SAVISQKPSRDICQRGTSLTIQCQVDSQVTMMFWYRQQPGQSLTLIATANQGSEATYESGFVIDKFPISRPNLTFSTLTVSNMSPEDSSIYLCSAGGGQGIYGYTFGSGTRLTVV.